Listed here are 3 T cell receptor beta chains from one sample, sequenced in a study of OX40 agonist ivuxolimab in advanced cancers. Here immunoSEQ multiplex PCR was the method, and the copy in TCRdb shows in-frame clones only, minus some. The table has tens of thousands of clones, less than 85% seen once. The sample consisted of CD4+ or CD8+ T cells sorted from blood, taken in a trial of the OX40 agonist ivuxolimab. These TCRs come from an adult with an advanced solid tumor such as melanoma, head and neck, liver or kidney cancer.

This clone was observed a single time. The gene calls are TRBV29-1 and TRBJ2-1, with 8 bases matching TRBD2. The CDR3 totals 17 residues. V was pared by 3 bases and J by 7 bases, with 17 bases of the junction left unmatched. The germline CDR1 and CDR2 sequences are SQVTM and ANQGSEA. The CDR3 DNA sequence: TGCAGCGTTGAGGTAGATAGCGGGATACGTATGGCGAATGAGCAGTTCTTC. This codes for CSVEVDSGIRMANEQFF.

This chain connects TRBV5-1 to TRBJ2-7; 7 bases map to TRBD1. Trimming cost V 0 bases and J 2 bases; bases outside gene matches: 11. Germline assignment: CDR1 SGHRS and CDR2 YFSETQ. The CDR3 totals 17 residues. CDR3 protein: CASSLDFQGTVPYEQYF. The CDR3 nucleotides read TGCGCCAGCAGCTTGGACTTCCAAGGGACAGTTCCCTACGAGCAGTACTTC.

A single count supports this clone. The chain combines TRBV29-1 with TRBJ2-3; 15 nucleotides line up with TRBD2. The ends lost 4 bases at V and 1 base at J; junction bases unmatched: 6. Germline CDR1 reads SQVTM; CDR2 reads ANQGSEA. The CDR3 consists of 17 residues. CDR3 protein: CSVGFRTSGRGTDTQYF. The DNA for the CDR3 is TGCAGCGTTGGCTTTCGGACTAGCGGGAGGGGCACAGATACGCAGTATTTT.